This TCR beta chain was obtained from a study of metastatic and nonmetastatic thyroid tumors. Study at large: Patients with malignant and benign thyroid disease provided blood and tumor or nodule tissue, whose repertoires were compared.

This clone was recorded a few times. Its antigen is still unknown. Study observations and caveats: TCR beta diversity was reportedly significantly higher in malignant thyroid tumors than benign nodules, in blood and tumor.

Before thyroid surgery, none of the patients had received any treatment. Original processing methods: Between-group CDR3 differences, defined by clinicopathological status, yielded a distant-metastasis classifier for papillary thyroid cancer. TCRdb reprocessed the PCR reads using MiXCR. TCRdb, rather than the study authors, made the V and J calls. The sample lists over 50,000 clones; almost 30% were seen once. V lost 9 bases to trimming and J lost 3 bases, with 23 bases between them. The CDR3 spans 16 residues. The V gene's germline CDR1 is KGHDR and CDR2 SFDVKD. The V call is TRBV24-1, the J call TRBJ2-7; weak D call: TRBD2 (5 bases). Sequencing was performed on blood. This TCR came from a female donor with papillary thyroid cancer or a benign thyroid nodule (not recorded which). Some clones in this sample may be carry-over from other donors' samples. CDR3 in DNA: TGTGCCACCGGAACCGTGGGGAGCCATAATTTCTACGAGCAGTACTTC. Protein: CATGTVGSHNFYEQYF.